The 27 T cell receptor beta chains presented below share a single source sample, sequenced in a study of cytomegalovirus exposure and HLA in healthy donors. The assay was immunoSEQ multiplex PCR, and TCRdb's table has in-frame clones only and misses some. This sample yields some 56,000 clones, of which roughly 92% are seen a single time; roughly 1.2% belongs to the top ten. The specimen sequenced was PBMCs. The receptors come from a man between 18 and 35 years old in good health and CMV-seronegative.

This sequence joins TRBV9 and TRBJ2-3, with 7 positions matching TRBD2. CDR3 length: 14 amino acids. Germline V gene data show CDR1 as SGDLS and CDR2 as YYNGEE. J was trimmed by 3 bases and V by 4 bases; bases with no gene match: 5. DNA for the CDR3: TGTGCCAGCAGCTCTCCAGCGGGGACAGATACGCAGTATTTT. The encoded protein is CASSSPAGTDTQYF.

The chain joins TRBV6-4 to TRBJ2-2; 8 positions agree with TRBD2. The CDR3 consists of 19 residues. The germline V gene has CDR1 MRHNA and CDR2 SNTAGT. The trim removed 0 bases at V and 4 bases at J, leaving 13 bases unmatched. In DNA, the CDR3 is TGTGCCAGCAGTGACTCTCCGCTGGGCCTAGCGGGCCTCACCGGGGAGCTGTTTTTT. Translated: CASSDSPLGLAGLTGELFF.

The CDR3 spells CASSVEPGGAYEQYF. The CDR3 coding sequence is TGTGCCAGCAGCGTAGAGCCGGGAGGGGCCTACGAGCAGTACTTC. The V gene is TRBV9, the J gene TRBJ2-7; 8 nucleotides align to TRBD2. Germline CDR1 and CDR2: SGDLS and YYNGEE. V was clipped by 0 bases and J by 2 bases; unmatched bases: 4. The CDR3 is made up of 15 amino acids.

The chain is built from TRBV28 and TRBJ1-4; 7 positions agree with TRBD1. The CDR3 extends over 16 amino acids. The V gene's germline CDR1 is MDHEN and CDR2 SYDVKM. With 4 bases clipped from V and 5 bases from J, the junction kept 10 bases outside the gene matches. In nucleotides, the CDR3 is TGTGCCAGCAGTTCTCGACAGGGCAGTAGGAATGAAAAACTGTTTTTT. Amino acids: CASSSRQGSRNEKLFF.

This chain links TRBV10-1 with TRBJ2-7; no clear D gene. Trimming took 6 bases from V and 4 from J, leaving 28 bases between them. The CDR3 contains 18 residues. Per the germline V gene, CDR1 is WNHNN and CDR2 is SYGVQD (reference sequence). The CDR3 loop reads CASRDLFLPPTAVYEQYF. In DNA form, the CDR3 reads TGCGCCAGCAGAGACCTATTCCTCCCCCCGACCGCGGTTTACGAGCAGTACTTC.

The rearrangement uses TRBV21-1 and TRBJ2-7; the table calls TRBD1, which could not be checked here. TRBV21-1 is reported as a pseudogene. The CDR3 runs to 15 residues. CDR3 sequence reads: CASSKASETVFEQYF. CDR3 DNA sequence: TGTGCCAGCAGCAAAGCCTCCGAGACAGTTTTCGAGCAGTACTTC.

The chain's CDR3 is CASSIGGTREQYF. CDR3 bases: TGTGCCAGTAGTATTGGGGGGACGCGCGAGCAGTACTTC. This chain joins TRBV19 and TRBJ2-7; tentatively, D is TRBD2 (6 bases). Trimming cost V 3 bases and J 6 bases, with 12 bases left between them. This CDR3 comprises 13 residues. Germline V gene lookup returns CDR1 LNHDA and CDR2 SQIVND (reference sequence).

V usage is TRBV5-5 and J usage is TRBJ1-5, with TRBD1 matching over 9 bases. The CDR3 covers 14 residues. The germline V gene encodes CDR1 SGHKS and CDR2 YYEKEE (reference sequence). Germline trimming cut 6 bases from V and 4 bases from J; bases unmatched to any gene: 5. This CDR3 is CASTADRGNQPQHF. The CDR3, as DNA: TGTGCCAGCACTGCCGACAGGGGGAATCAGCCCCAGCATTTT.

This chain uses TRBV9 with TRBJ2-7; a possible D gene is TRBD2 (6 bases). CDR3 length: 14 residues. The ends were cut back, 0 bases at V and 4 bases at J, with 11 bases in the middle. The V gene's germline CDR1 is SGDLS and CDR2 YYNGEE. This chain's CDR3 is CASSVVPAGYEQYF. CDR3 coding DNA: TGTGCCAGCAGCGTAGTCCCGGCGGGGTACGAGCAGTACTTC.

The rearrangement links TRBV14 to TRBJ1-2; D is possibly TRBD1 (6 bases). Germline V CDR1 and CDR2: SGHDN, FVKESK. CDR3 length: 21 residues. V was clipped by 5 bases and J by 1 base, with 32 bases between them. The CDR3 reads CASSRGTSLLPDRQNNYGYTF. CDR3 DNA sequence: TGTGCCAGCAGCAGAGGGACAAGTCTCTTACCAGACCGCCAGAATAACTATGGCTACACCTTC.

This clone was observed a handful of times. The V call is TRBV11-3, the J call TRBJ2-1; D perhaps matches TRBD1 (5 bases). The CDR3 is 15 amino acids. Trimming shortened V by 1 base and J by 4 bases, and 11 bases separated the two germline ends. Germline V lookup: CDR1 SGHNT, CDR2 YENEEA. DNA for the CDR3: TGTGCCAGCAGCTTAGGGATAAGGGGATACAATGAGCAGTTCTTC. This encodes CASSLGIRGYNEQFF.

In nucleotides, the CDR3 is TGTGCCAGCAGCGCGTGGACAGGGGCGAACACTGAAGCTTTCTTT. It is translated as CASSAWTGANTEAFF. The chain recombines TRBV7-6 with TRBJ1-1; 9 bases map to TRBD1. The CDR3 spans 15 residues. Trimming cost V 5 bases and J 1 base; bases outside gene matches: 5. Looked up from germline, CDR1 is SGHVS and CDR2 is FNYEAQ.

This chain joins TRBV4-1 and TRBJ2-7; TRBD2 matches at 7 bases. Looked up from germline, CDR1 is MGHRA and CDR2 is YSYEKL. Germline trimming cut 8 bases from V and 3 bases from J; bases unmatched to any gene: 4. This CDR3 is built from 12 residues. CDR3 sequence: CASHGGDYEQYF. DNA for the CDR3: TGCGCCAGCCATGGGGGGGACTACGAGCAGTACTTC.

This chain uses TRBV28 with TRBJ2-7, with D tentatively TRBD1 (6 bases). CDR3 length: 15 residues. Germline-derived CDR1 and CDR2 are MDHEN and SYDVKM. Deletions cut 5 bases from V and 6 bases from J, with 20 bases between. This CDR3 is CASSPTGSAVFEQYF. CDR3 in DNA: TGTGCCAGCAGTCCCACAGGGAGTGCCGTTTTCGAGCAGTACTTC.

V gene TRBV7-2 combines with J gene TRBJ2-5, with TRBD2 as a possible D gene (6 bases). The CDR3 has 14 amino acids. V lost 5 bases and J 4 bases, leaving 14 bases between the germline ends. Germline CDR1 and CDR2: SGHTA and FQGNSA. Here the CDR3 DNA reads TGTGCCAGCAGCCCCAAATCCGGGGGAGAGACCCAGTACTTC. Protein: CASSPKSGGETQYF.

With respect to this clone: One junction end does not reproduce the germline sequence, and a read error may be involved. This sequence joins TRBV19 and TRBJ2-4; 7 positions match TRBD1. The germline V gene encodes CDR1 LNHDA and CDR2 SQIVND (reference sequence). The CDR3 has 12 residues. The CDR3 spells CASSTRQGWVSF. As DNA, the CDR3 is TGTGCCAGTAGTACGAGACAGGGTTGGGTTAGCTTC.

J is TRBJ2-3 and V is TRBV28; no clear D gene. From germline, CDR1 is MDHEN and CDR2 SYDVKM. The CDR3 totals 15 residues. The V and J ends lost 4 bases and 1 base respectively, with 12 bases between them. The CDR3, as DNA: TGTGCCAGCAGTTACGGCGCGGTTGGCACAGATACGCAGTATTTT. This sequence encodes CASSYGAVGTDTQYF.

The chain couples TRBV5-8 to TRBJ2-3; 7 nucleotides match TRBD1. The trim removed 8 bases at V and 1 base at J, leaving 10 bases unmatched. The CDR3 sequence is 15 residues long. Germline assignment: CDR1 SGHTS and CDR2 YDEGEE. This CDR3 is CASGQAHEGTDTQYF. CDR3 bases: TGTGCCAGTGGACAGGCCCACGAGGGCACAGATACGCAGTATTTT.

The chain employs TRBV11-2 and TRBJ2-7; D call uncertain. The germline V gene encodes CDR1 SGHAT and CDR2 FQNNGV. V gave up 5 bases and J gave up 1 base, with 12 bases separating them. The CDR3 is 14 residues long. Written as DNA, the CDR3 is TGTGCCAGCAGCCCGCCCTACAGATCCTACGAGCAGTACTTC. This translates into CASSPPYRSYEQYF.

This clone has a single count. The chain combines TRBV4-2 with TRBJ2-7; TRBD2 matches 11 bases. The length of the CDR3 is 16 residues. The trim removed 4 bases at V and 0 bases at J, leaving 5 bases unmatched. Per the germline V gene, CDR1 is LGHNA and CDR2 is YNFKEQ. This CDR3 reads CASSPEGLAGSYEQYF. Written as DNA, the CDR3 is TGTGCCAGCAGCCCTGAAGGACTAGCGGGCTCCTACGAGCAGTACTTC.

The CDR3 loop reads CASILTGAGGTEAFF. The CDR3 region has the DNA TGTGCCAGCATCCTTACCGGGGCCGGGGGCACTGAAGCTTTCTTT. This rearrangement joins TRBV7-2 to TRBJ1-1, with D tentatively TRBD1 (5 bases). Germline-derived CDR1 and CDR2 are SGHTA and FQGNSA. The CDR3 extends over 15 amino acids. Trimming left V 7 bases short and J 4 bases short, with 19 bases between.

The chain uses TRBV4-1 and TRBJ2-5, with 7 bases aligning to TRBD1. The CDR3 extends over 14 amino acids. Germline V gives CDR1 MGHRA, CDR2 YSYEKL. V lost 4 bases to trimming and J lost 5 bases; unmatched junction nucleotides: 7. The CDR3 here is CASSRQEGAETQYF. In DNA, the CDR3 is TGCGCCAGCAGCCGCCAAGAGGGGGCCGAGACCCAGTACTTC.

This chain uses TRBV7-3 with TRBJ2-2; D is perhaps TRBD2 (6 bases). The germline V gene encodes CDR1 SGHTA and CDR2 FQGTGA. CDR3 size: 13 residues. Trimming shortened V by 4 bases and J by 8 bases, and 11 bases separated the two germline ends. The CDR3 here is CASSYGGTGELFF. In nucleotides, the CDR3 is TGTGCCAGCAGCTATGGCGGGACGGGGGAGCTGTTTTTT.

The genes are TRBV4-2 and TRBJ1-5; D is unclear. Deletions cut 0 bases from V and 7 bases from J, with 16 bases between. There are 16 residues in the CDR3. Per the germline V gene, CDR1 is LGHNA and CDR2 is YNFKEQ. CDR3 nucleotide sequence: TGTGCCAGCAGCCAAGATGCCCCGGACTCACCCCAGCCCCAGCATTTT. This codes for CASSQDAPDSPQPQHF.

This clone showed up just once. The V gene is TRBV7-2, the J gene TRBJ2-1; the match to TRBD1 covers 11 bases. Germline CDR1 is SGHTA and CDR2 is FQGNSA. V lost 4 bases to trimming and J lost 8 bases; unmatched junction nucleotides: 10. The CDR3 contains 16 residues. The CDR3 DNA reads TGTGCCAGCAGCTCTGATCGTGGGACAGGGGGGGATGAGCAGTTCTTC. As protein: CASSSDRGTGGDEQFF.

In DNA, the CDR3 is TGTGCCAGCTCACCAGGAGGGAGCACTGAAGCTTTCTTT. Residues: CASSPGGSTEAFF. The chain recombines TRBV18 with TRBJ1-1; D unresolved. In germline, CDR1 is KGHSH, CDR2 LQKENI. Deletions cut 2 bases from V and 4 bases from J, with 8 bases between. This CDR3 is 13 amino acids long.

The sample holds one count of this clone. The gene calls are TRBV10-2 and TRBJ1-4, with TRBD1 identical over 7 bases. The CDR3 length is 15 residues. CDR1 is WSHSY and CDR2 is SAAADI in the germline V gene. V gave up 8 bases and J gave up 6 bases; unmatched junction bases: 12. The CDR3 is CASGKSRGLDEKLFF. As DNA, the CDR3 is TGCGCCAGCGGAAAATCTAGGGGGCTGGATGAAAAACTGTTTTTT.